One sample yielded the 6 T cell receptor beta chains listed below, sequenced in a study of T cell repertoires in cytomegalovirus infection. TCRdb recomputed calls from the reads with MiXCR, one row per CDR3 protein. The sample shows about 180,000 distinct CDR3 sequences, approximately 15% of them seen only once. Sequencing was carried out using PBMCs. The source is a human donor in good health (CMV status not recorded). Some clones in this sample may be carry-over from other donors' samples.

This clonotype was counted at least ten times. At one boundary the junction diverges from the germline segment, which might be a read error. The chain employs TRBV7-2 and TRBJ2-4, with unresolved D. The CDR3 is 12 amino acids. Germline CDR1 reads SGHTA; CDR2 reads FQGNSA. The CDR3 coding sequence is TGTGCCAGCAGCTCAAGGAGTTACCCTCAGCGCTTC. Amino acid sequence: CASSSRSYPQRF. Based on the CDR3 plus reference TRBV7-2 and TRBJ2-4, the full variable domain is GAGVSQSPSNKVTEKGKDVELRCDPISGHTALYWYRQSLGQGLEFLIYFQGNSAPDKSGLPSDRFSAERTGGSVSTLTIQRTQQEDSAVYLCASSSRSYPQRFGAGTRLSVL.

In this sample, this clonotype turned up many times. This chain uses TRBV7-2 with TRBJ2-7, with D unresolved. Between the trimmed V and J ends, which lost 4 bases and 0 bases, there was a span of 10 bases. This CDR3 region has 14 residues. Germline CDR1 is SGHTA and CDR2 is FQGNSA. CDR3 amino acids: CASSSGVRSYEQYF. The CDR3 bases are TGTGCCAGCAGCTCTGGAGTGCGCTCCTACGAGCAGTACTTC.

This clonotype came up many times. The genes are TRBV20-1 and TRBJ1-4; 7 bases match TRBD1. The CDR3 consists of 15 residues. The germline V gene has CDR1 DFQATT and CDR2 SNEGSKA (reference sequence). The V segment lost 0 bases and the J segment 3 bases; nucleotides outside the gene matches: 4. The CDR3 here is CSARERGLSNEKLFF. CDR3 DNA sequence: TGCAGTGCTAGAGAGAGGGGGCTATCTAATGAAAAACTGTTTTTT.

A few counts support this clonotype. The chain combines TRBV18 with TRBJ1-1, with no clear D. Germline assignment: CDR1 KGHSH and CDR2 LQKENI. Trimming removed 4 bases at V and 0 bases at J, with 12 bases between. The CDR3 spans 15 residues. DNA for the CDR3: TGTGCCAGCTCACAATGGGCAGCAATGAACACTGAAGCTTTCTTT. As protein: CASSQWAAMNTEAFF.

This clonotype was detected many times. The chain has TRBV12-3 or TRBV12-4 and TRBJ2-2; 9 nucleotides agree with TRBD1. The CDR3 consists of 15 residues. V lost 5 bases, J lost 4 bases, and 5 bases stayed unmatched. The CDR3: CASSLRQGVTGELFF. In DNA, the CDR3 is TGTGCCAGCAGTCTCCGACAGGGGGTCACCGGGGAGCTGTTTTTT.

The CDR3 loop is CASSSRGPLKYEQYF. In nucleotides, the CDR3 is TGTGCCAGCAGCTCAAGAGGACCCCTGAAATACGAGCAGTACTTC. The rearrangement uses TRBV14 and TRBJ2-7, with D unclear. The V gene's germline CDR1 is SGHDN and CDR2 FVKESK. This CDR3 comprises 15 residues. The ends were cut back, 5 bases at V and 4 bases at J, with 18 bases in the middle. Combining the CDR3 with reference TRBV14 and TRBJ2-7 gives the whole variable domain EAGVTQFPSHSVIEKGQTVTLRCDPISGHDNLYWYRRVMGKEIKFLLHFVKESKQDESGMPNNRFLAERTGGTYSTLKVQPAELEDSGVYFCASSSRGPLKYEQYFGPGTRLTVT.